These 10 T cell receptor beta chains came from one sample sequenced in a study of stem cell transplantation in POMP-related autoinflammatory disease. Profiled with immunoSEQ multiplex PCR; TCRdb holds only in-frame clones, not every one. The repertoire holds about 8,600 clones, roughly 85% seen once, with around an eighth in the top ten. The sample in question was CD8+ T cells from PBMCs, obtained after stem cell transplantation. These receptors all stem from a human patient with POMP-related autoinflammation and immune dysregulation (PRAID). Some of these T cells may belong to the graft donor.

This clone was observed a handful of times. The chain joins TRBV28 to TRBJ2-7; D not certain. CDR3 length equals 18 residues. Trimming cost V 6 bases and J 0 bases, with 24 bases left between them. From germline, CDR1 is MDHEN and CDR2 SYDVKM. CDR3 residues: CASSPNLIATRSSYEQYF. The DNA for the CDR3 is TGTGCCAGCAGCCCTAACCTTATCGCAACAAGGAGCTCCTACGAGCAGTACTTC.

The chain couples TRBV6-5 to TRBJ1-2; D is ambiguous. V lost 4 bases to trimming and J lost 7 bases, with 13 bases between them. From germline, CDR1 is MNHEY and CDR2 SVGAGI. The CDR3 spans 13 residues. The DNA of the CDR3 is TGTGCCAGCAGTTTCGGACCGCCTGGTGGCTACACCTTC. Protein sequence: CASSFGPPGGYTF.

The CDR3, as DNA: TGTGCCAGCTCACCACCCGGACAGGGGCCCTATGGCTACACCTTC. Residues: CASSPPGQGPYGYTF. This chain links TRBV18 with TRBJ1-2; 9 bases fit TRBD1. Trimming cost V 0 bases and J 4 bases; bases outside gene matches: 3. Germline assignment: CDR1 KGHSH and CDR2 LQKENI. The CDR3 is 15 residues long.

This CDR3 is CASSLGQGAHQPQHF. CDR3 bases: TGTGCCAGCAGCTTAGGACAGGGGGCCCATCAGCCCCAGCATTTT. The chain recombines TRBV11-2 with TRBJ1-5; 10 positions match TRBD1. The CDR3 loop spans 15 amino acids. V shed 1 base and J 5 bases; nucleotides not matched to a gene: 2. Per the germline V gene, CDR1 is SGHAT and CDR2 is FQNNGV. The full variable domain, with the rest looked up from reference TRBV11-2 and TRBJ1-5, is EAGVAQSPRYKIIEKRQSVAFWCNPISGHATLYWYQQILGQGPKLLIQFQNNGVVDDSQLPKDRFSAERLKGVDSTLKIQPAKLEDSAVYLCASSLGQGAHQPQHFGDGTRLSIL.

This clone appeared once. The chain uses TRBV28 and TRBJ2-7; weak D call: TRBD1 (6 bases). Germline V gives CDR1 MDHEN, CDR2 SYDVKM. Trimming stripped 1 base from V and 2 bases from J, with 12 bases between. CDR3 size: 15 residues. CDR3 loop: CASSLSLDSPYEQYF. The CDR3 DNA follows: TGTGCCAGCAGTTTATCCCTGGACAGTCCCTACGAGCAGTACTTC.

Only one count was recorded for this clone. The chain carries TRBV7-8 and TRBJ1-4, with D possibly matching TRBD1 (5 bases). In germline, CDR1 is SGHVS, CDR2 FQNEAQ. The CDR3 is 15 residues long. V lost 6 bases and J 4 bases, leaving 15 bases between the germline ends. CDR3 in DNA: TGTGCCAGCAGTCAGGGCAGTGGAGTTAATGAAAAACTGTTTTTT. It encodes CASSQGSGVNEKLFF.

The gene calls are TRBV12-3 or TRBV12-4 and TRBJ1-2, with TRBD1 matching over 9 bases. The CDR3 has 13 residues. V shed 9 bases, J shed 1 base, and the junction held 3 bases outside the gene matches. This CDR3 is CASTGGFNYGYTF. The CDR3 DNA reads TGTGCCAGTACAGGGGGCTTTAACTATGGCTACACCTTC.

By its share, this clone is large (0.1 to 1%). The CDR3 DNA follows: TGTGCCACCAGCCATAGCGGGGGGGCCTACAATGAGCAGTTCTTC. This encodes CATSHSGGAYNEQFF. This chain joins TRBV15 and TRBJ2-1, with TRBD2 matching over 11 bases. The length of the CDR3 is 15 residues. From germline, CDR1 is LNHNV and CDR2 YYDKDF (reference sequence). V shed 5 bases, J shed 2 bases, and the junction held 2 bases outside the gene matches.

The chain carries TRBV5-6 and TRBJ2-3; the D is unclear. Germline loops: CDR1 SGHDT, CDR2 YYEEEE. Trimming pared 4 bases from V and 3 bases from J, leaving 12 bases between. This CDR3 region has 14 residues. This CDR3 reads CASSQKLWTDTQYF. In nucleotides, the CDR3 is TGTGCCAGCAGCCAGAAACTTTGGACAGATACGCAGTATTTT.

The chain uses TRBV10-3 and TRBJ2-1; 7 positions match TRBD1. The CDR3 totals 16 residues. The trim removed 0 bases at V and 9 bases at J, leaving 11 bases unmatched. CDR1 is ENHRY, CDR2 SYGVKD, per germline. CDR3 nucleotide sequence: TGTGCCATCAGTGAGTCCGGACAGGTCCTACCGGGTGAGCAGTTCTTC. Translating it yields CAISESGQVLPGEQFF.